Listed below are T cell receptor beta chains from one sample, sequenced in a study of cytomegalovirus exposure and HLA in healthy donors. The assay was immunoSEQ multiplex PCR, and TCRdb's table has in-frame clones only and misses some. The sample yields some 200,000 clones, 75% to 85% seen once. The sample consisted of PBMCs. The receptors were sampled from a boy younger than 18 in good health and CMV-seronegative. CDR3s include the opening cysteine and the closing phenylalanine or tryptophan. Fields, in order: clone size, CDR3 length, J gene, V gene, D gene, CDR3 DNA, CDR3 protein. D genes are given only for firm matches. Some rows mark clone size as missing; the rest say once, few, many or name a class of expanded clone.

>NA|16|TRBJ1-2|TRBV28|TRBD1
TGTGCCAGCAGTCCCTACCTCGGACAGGCAAACTATGGCTACACCTTC
CASSPYLGQANYGYTF
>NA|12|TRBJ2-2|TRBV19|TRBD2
TGTGCCACCGAAGGGAGGGCCGGGGAGCTGTTTTTT
CATEGRAGELFF
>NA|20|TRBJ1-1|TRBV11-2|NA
TGTGCCAGCAGCTTAGAATCCGTCCTTTACGGGTCCCTAATGAACACTGAAGCTTTCTTT
CASSLESVLYGSLMNTEAFF
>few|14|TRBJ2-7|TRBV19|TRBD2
TGTGCCAGTAGTATAACTAGCGGGAAATACGAGCAGTACTTC
CASSITSGKYEQYF
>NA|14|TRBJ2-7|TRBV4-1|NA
TGCGCCAGCAGCCTCGGCGGGTCTCCCTACGAGCAGTACTTC
CASSLGGSPYEQYF
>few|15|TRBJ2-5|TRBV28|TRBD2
TGTGCCAGCAGGATAACTAGCGGGGGCCAAGAGACCCAGTACTTC
CASRITSGGQETQYF
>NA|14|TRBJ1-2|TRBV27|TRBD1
TGTGCCAGCAGTTCACAGGGGGGAAGGTGGGGCTACACCTTC
CASSSQGGRWGYTF
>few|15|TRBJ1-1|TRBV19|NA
TGTGCCAGTAGTATAAACGACCAGGGGAACACTGAAGCTTTCTTT
CASSINDQGNTEAFF
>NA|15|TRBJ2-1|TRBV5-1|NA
TGCGCCAGCAGCCTTGACAGGTCCCCATACAATGAGCAGTTCTTC
CASSLDRSPYNEQFF
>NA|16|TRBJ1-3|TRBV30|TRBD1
TGTGCCTGGAGACGTGACAGGGCCCTCTCTGGAAACACCATATATTTT
CAWRRDRALSGNTIYF
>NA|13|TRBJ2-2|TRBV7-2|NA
TGTGCCAGCAGCTTAGTGGAGTCCGGGGAGCTGTTTTTT
CASSLVESGELFF
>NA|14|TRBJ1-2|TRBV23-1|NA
TGCGCCAGCAGTCGGCCCGACAGAAACTATGGCTACACCTTC
CASSRPDRNYGYTF
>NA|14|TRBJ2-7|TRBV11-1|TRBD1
TGTGCCAGCAGCTTCCCGGGACAGGAGTACGAGCAGTACTTC
CASSFPGQEYEQYF
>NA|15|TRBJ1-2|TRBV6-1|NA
TGTGCCAGCACTCTAGCAACAGGGAACCCCTATGGCTACACCTTC
CASTLATGNPYGYTF
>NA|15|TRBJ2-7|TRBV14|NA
TGTGCCAGCAGCCAAGTTGAGGACTGGCCCTACGAGCAGTACTTC
CASSQVEDWPYEQYF
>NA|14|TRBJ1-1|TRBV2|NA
TGTGCCAGCGCGTTTCTCCACGGGAACACTGAAGCTTTCTTT
CASAFLHGNTEAFF
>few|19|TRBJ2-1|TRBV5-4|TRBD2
TGTGCCAGCAGTCCCGGGACTAGCGGGAGAGGGGGTTCATACAATGAGCAGTTCTTC
CASSPGTSGRGGSYNEQFF
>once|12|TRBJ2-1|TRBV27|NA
TGTGCCAGCAGTCACTCTAGCAATGAGCAGTTCTTC
CASSHSSNEQFF
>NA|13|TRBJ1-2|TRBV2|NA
TGTGCCAGCAGTGAAGGCAGGGACTATGGCTACACCTTC
CASSEGRDYGYTF
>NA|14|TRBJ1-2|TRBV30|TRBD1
TGTGCCTGGAGTGCTCAGGGACAGGTATATGGCTACACCTTC
CAWSAQGQVYGYTF
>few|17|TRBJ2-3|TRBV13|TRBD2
TGTGCCAGCAGCTCCCTAGCGGGAGTCTCGAGAGGAGATACGCAGTATTTT
CASSSLAGVSRGDTQYF
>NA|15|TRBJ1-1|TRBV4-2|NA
TGTGCCAGCAGCCAAGAGGACGCCTGGGGCCGTGAAGCTTTCTTT
CASSQEDAWGREAFF
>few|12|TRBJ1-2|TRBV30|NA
TGTGCCTGGAGTTCAGGGGACTATGGCTACACCTTC
CAWSSGDYGYTF
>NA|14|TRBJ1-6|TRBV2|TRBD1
TGTGCCAGCAGTTTGGACAGGGGGGGATCACCCCTCCACTTT
CASSLDRGGSPLHF
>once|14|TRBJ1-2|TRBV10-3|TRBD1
TGTGCCATCAGTGCTGGGGGGACAGGGGACGGCTACACCTTC
CAISAGGTGDGYTF
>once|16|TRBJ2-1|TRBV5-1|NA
TGCGCCAGCAGCTTGGGGTTCCCTTTGGGGAGCAATGAGCAGTTCTTC
CASSLGFPLGSNEQFF
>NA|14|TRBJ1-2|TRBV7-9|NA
TGTGCCAGCAGCTTAGGAGGGCGCACCGATGGCTACACCTTC
CASSLGGRTDGYTF
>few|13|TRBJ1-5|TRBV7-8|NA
TGTGCCAGCAGCTCAATTAGCAATCAGCCCCAGCATTTT
CASSSISNQPQHF
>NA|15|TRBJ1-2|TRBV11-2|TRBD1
TGTGCCAGCAGCTTATCTTGGTCGACAGGGGATGGCTACACCTTC
CASSLSWSTGDGYTF
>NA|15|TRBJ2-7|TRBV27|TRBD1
TGTGCCAGCAGACCACCCGGGACAGGGGGGTACGAGCAGTACTTC
CASRPPGTGGYEQYF
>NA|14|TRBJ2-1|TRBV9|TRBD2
TGTGCCAGCAGTGGAAGGACTAGCTACAATGAGCAGTTCTTC
CASSGRTSYNEQFF
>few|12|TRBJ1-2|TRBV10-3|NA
TGTGCCATCAGGCCAGGGAATATTGGCTACACCTTC
CAIRPGNIGYTF
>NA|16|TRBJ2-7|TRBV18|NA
TGTGCCAGCTCAGAAGGCGTTACAGGAAGCTCCTACGAGCAGTACTTC
CASSEGVTGSSYEQYF
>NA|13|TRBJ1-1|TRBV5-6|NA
TGTGCCAGCAACCCCCGGAGGTGGACTGAAGCTTTCTTT
CASNPRRWTEAFF
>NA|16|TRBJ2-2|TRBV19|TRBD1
TGTGCCAGTACCCTCGGACAGGGGGCGACTGCCGGGGAGCTGTTTTTT
CASTLGQGATAGELFF
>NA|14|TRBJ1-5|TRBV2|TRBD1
TGTGCCAGCAGCCCGGGACAGGGTGGACAGCCCCAGCATTTT
CASSPGQGGQPQHF
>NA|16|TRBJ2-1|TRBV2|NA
TGTGCCAGCCATCTCCTAGCGAACCCCATACACAATGAGCAGTTCTTC
CASHLLANPIHNEQFF
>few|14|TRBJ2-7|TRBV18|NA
TGTGCCAGCTCATTAAGACAGGATTCCTACGAGCAGTACTTC
CASSLRQDSYEQYF
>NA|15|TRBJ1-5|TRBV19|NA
TGTGCCAGTAGTTATAACGCCATGACAAGTCAGCCCCAGCATTTT
CASSYNAMTSQPQHF
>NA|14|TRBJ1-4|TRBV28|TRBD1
TGTGCCAGCAGTTCCGGGACAGATAATGAAAAACTGTTTTTT
CASSSGTDNEKLFF
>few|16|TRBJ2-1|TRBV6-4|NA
TGTGCCAGCAGTGATTCTGGTGATGGGGGGTTCAATGAGCAGTTCTTC
CASSDSGDGGFNEQFF
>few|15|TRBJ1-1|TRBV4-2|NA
TGTGCCAGCAGCCAAGTATCAGGGGAGGGCACTGAAGCTTTCTTT
CASSQVSGEGTEAFF
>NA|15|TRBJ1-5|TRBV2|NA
TGTGCCAGCAGTTCCAACAGGGTAAAAAATCAGCCCCAGCATTTT
CASSSNRVKNQPQHF
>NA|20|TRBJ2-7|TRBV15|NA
TGTGCCACCAGCAGAGATGGGGTAGTGGGGGCCATTCCACTAACTGGCGAGCAGTACTTC
CATSRDGVVGAIPLTGEQYF
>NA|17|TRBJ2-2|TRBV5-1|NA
TGCGCCAGCAGCTTTACTCCGAGACTGCCGAACACCGGGGAGCTGTTTTTT
CASSFTPRLPNTGELFF
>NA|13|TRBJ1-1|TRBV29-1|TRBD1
TGCAGCGTTGCCGGGACAGCCGGCACTGAAGCTTTCTTT
CSVAGTAGTEAFF
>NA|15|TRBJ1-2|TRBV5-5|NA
TGTGCCAGCAGCTTGGAACCTCCAGCTAACTATGGCTACACCTTC
CASSLEPPANYGYTF
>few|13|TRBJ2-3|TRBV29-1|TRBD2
TGCAGCGTTGACCGGGAGGGCACAGATACGCAGTATTTT
CSVDREGTDTQYF
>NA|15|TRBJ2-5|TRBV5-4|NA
TGTGCCAGCAGCTTGGGAGGGGGGGATGTAGAGACCCAGTACTTC
CASSLGGGDVETQYF
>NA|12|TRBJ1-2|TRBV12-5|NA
TGTGCGACTTTAGGGGTTAACTATGGCTACACCTTC
CATLGVNYGYTF
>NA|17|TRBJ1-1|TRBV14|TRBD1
TGTGCCAGCAGCCAAGGATCTCCGACAGGGACCAACACTGAAGCTTTCTTT
CASSQGSPTGTNTEAFF